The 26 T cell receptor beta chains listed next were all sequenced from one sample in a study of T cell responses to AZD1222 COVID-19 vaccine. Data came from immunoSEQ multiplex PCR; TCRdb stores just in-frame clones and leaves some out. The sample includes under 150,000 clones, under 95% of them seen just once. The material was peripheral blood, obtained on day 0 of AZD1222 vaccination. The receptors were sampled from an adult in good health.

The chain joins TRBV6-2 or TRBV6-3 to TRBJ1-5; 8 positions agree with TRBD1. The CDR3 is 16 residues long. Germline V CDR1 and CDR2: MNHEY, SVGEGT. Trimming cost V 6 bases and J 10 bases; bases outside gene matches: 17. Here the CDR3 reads CASSITGGRASGPQHF. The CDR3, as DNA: TGTGCCAGCAGCATAACAGGGGGTCGGGCCTCAGGACCCCAGCATTTT.

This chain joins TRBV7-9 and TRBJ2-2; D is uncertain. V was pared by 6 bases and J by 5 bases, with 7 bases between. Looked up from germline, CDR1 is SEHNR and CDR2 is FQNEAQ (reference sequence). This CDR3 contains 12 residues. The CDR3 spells CASRTRTGELFF. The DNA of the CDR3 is TGTGCCAGCAGAACCCGGACCGGGGAGCTGTTTTTT.

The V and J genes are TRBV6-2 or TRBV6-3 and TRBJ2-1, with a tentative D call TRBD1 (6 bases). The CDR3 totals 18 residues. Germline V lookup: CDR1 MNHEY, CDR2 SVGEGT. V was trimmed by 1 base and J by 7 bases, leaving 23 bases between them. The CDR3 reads CASSYYGIPLLGGNEQFF. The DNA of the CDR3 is TGTGCCAGCAGTTACTACGGAATACCTCTCCTAGGGGGAAATGAGCAGTTCTTC.

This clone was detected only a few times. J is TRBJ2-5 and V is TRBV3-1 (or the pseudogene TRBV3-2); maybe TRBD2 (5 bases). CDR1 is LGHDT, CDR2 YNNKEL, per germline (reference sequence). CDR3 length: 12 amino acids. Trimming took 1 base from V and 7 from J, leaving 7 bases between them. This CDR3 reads CASSQVRGTQYF. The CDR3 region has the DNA TGTGCCAGCAGCCAAGTCCGGGGGACCCAGTACTTC.

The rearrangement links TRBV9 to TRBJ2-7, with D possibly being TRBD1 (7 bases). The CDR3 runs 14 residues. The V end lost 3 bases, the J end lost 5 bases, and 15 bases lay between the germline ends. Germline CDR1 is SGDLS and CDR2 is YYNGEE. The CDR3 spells CASSEGAGPNEQYF. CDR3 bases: TGTGCCAGCAGCGAGGGGGCGGGACCTAACGAGCAGTACTTC.

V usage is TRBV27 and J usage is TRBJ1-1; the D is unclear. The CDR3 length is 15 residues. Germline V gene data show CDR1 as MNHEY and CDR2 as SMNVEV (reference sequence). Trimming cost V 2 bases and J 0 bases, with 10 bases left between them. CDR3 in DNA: TGTGCCAGCAGTTTAAACCCAGACCTGAACACTGAAGCTTTCTTT. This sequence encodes CASSLNPDLNTEAFF.

In DNA form, the CDR3 reads TGTGCCAGCAGCGTAGAGGGGTACGGGGAGCTGTTTTTT. Translated, it gives CASSVEGYGELFF. The chain links TRBV9 to TRBJ2-2; TRBD1 is a possible D gene (5 bases). The CDR3 contains 13 residues. Per germline, CDR1 SGDLS and CDR2 YYNGEE. V dropped 0 bases and J dropped 7 bases, with 7 bases sitting between them.

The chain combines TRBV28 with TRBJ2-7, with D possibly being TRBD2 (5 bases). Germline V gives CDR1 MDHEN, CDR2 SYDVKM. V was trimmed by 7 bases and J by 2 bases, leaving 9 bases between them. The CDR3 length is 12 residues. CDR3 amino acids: CASTGSAYEQYF. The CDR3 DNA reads TGTGCCAGCACTGGTAGCGCCTACGAGCAGTACTTC.

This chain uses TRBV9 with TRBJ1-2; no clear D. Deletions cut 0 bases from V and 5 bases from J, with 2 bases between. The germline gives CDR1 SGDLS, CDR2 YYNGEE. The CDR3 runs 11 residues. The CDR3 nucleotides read TGTGCCAGCAGCGTAGGGTATGGCTACACCTTC. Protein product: CASSVGYGYTF.

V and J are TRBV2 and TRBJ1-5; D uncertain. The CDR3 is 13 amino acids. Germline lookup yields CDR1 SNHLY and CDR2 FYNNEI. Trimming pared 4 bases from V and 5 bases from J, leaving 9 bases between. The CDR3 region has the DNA TGTGCCAGCAGTGGCGGGCTTCATCAGCCCCAGCATTTT. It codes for CASSGGLHQPQHF.

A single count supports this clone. CDR3 protein: CASGLVLQGVGNEQFF. CDR3 bases: TGTGCTAGTGGTTTGGTACTGCAGGGAGTAGGGAATGAGCAGTTCTTC. The rearrangement joins TRBV12-5 to TRBJ2-1; D assignment may be TRBD1 or TRBD2 (5 bases each). Trimming took 0 bases from V and 7 from J, leaving 16 bases between them. Looked up from germline, CDR1 is LGHNT and CDR2 is FRNRAP. This CDR3 has 16 residues.

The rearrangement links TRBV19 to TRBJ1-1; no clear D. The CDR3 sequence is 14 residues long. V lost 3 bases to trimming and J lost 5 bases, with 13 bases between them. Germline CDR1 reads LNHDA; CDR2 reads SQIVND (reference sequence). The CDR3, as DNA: TGTGCCAGTAGTATCAGGTCTTGGGGAACTGAAGCTTTCTTT. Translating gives CASSIRSWGTEAFF.

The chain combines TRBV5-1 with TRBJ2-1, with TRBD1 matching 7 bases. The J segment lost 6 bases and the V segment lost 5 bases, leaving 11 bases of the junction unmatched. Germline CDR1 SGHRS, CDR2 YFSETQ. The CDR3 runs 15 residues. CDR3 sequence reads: CASRPGTALVNEQFF. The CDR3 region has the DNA TGCGCCAGCAGGCCTGGGACAGCCCTTGTCAATGAGCAGTTCTTC.

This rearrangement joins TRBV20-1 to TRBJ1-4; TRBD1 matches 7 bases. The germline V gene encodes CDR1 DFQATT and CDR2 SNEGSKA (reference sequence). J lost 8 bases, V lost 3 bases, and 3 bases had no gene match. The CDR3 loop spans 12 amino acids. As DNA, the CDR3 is TGCAGTGCTAGTGAAGGGGGCGAAAAACTGTTTTTT. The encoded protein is CSASEGGEKLFF.

CDR3: CASSARGETQYF. DNA for the CDR3: TGTGCCAGTAGTGCGAGGGGAGAGACCCAGTACTTC. The genes are TRBV19 and TRBJ2-5; D may correspond to TRBD1 or TRBD2 (5 bases each). The germline V gene encodes CDR1 LNHDA and CDR2 SQIVND (reference sequence). The CDR3 runs to 12 residues. V lost 5 bases and J lost 4, with 8 bases in between.

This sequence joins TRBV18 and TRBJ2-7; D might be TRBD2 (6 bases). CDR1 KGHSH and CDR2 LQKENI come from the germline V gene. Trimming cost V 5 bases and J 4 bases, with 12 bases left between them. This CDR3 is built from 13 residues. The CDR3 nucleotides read TGTGCCAGCTCAGCGGCGACTAGTTACGAGCAGTACTTC. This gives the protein CASSAATSYEQYF.

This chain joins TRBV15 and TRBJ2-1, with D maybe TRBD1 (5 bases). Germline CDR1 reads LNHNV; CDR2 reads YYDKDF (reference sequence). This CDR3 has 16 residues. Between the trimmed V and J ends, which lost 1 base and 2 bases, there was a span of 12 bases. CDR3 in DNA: TGTGCCACCAGCAGAGTAGGGGCTCTTGCCTACAATGAGCAGTTCTTC. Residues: CATSRVGALAYNEQFF.

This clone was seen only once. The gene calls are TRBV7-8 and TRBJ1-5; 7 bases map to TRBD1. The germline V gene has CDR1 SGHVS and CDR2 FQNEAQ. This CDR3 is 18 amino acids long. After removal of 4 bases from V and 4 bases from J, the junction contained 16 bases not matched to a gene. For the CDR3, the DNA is TGTGCCAGCAGCTCCCGGCCTAACCGGGACAGCCTTAATCAGCCCCAGCATTTT. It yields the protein CASSSRPNRDSLNQPQHF.

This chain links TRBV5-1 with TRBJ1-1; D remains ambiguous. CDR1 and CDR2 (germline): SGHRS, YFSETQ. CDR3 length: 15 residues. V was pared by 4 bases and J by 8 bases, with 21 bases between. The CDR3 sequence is CASSPKGGRVEEAFF. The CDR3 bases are TGCGCCAGCAGCCCTAAGGGTGGCCGGGTCGAGGAAGCTTTCTTT.

The CDR3 protein is CASSSSGDQPQHF. CDR3 DNA: TGTGCCAGTAGTAGCTCAGGCGATCAGCCCCAGCATTTT. V usage is TRBV19 and J usage is TRBJ1-5, with D unresolved. The CDR3 is 13 amino acids. Germline V gene data show CDR1 as LNHDA and CDR2 as SQIVND (reference sequence). Trimming left V 4 bases short and J 5 bases short, with 9 bases between.

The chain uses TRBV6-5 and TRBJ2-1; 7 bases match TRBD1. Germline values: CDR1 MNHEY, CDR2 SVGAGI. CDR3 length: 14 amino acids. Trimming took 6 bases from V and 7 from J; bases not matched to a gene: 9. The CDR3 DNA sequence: TGTGCCAGCAGCGCCGGGACAGATGGAAATGAGCAGTTCTTC. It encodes CASSAGTDGNEQFF.

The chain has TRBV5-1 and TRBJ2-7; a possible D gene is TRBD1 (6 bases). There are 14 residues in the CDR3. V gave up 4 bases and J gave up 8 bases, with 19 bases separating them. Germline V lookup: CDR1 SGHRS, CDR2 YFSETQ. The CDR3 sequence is CASSGDTGSFQQYF. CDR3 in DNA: TGCGCCAGCAGCGGGGACACTGGCTCGTTTCAGCAGTACTTC.

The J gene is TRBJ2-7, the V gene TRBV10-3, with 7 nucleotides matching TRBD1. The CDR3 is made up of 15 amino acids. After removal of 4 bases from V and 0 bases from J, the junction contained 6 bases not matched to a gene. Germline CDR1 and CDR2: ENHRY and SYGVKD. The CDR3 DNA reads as TGTGCCATCAGTGGTTCGACAGGGAACTCCTACGAGCAGTACTTC. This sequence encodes CAISGSTGNSYEQYF.

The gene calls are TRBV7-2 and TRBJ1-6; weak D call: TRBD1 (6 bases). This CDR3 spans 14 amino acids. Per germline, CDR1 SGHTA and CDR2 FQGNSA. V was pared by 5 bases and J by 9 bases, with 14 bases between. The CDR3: CASSTTGSVSPLHF. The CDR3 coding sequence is TGTGCCAGCAGCACCACAGGGAGCGTTTCACCCCTCCACTTT.

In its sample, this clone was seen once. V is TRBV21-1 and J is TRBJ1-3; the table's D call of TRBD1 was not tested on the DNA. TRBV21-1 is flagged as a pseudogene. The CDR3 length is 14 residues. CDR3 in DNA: TGTGCCAGCACCTCACAGGTGGCTGGAAACACCATATATTTT. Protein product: CASTSQVAGNTIYF.

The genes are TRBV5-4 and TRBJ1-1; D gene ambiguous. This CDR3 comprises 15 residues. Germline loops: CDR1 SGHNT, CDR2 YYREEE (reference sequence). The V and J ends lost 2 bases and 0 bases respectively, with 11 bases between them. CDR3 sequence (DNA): TGTGCCAGCAGCTTTCCGGGGATGTTGAACACTGAAGCTTTCTTT. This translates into CASSFPGMLNTEAFF.